A single sample gave rise to the 20 T cell receptor beta chains below, sequenced in a study of blood T cell repertoires in COVID-19. The method was immunoSEQ multiplex PCR; TCRdb's version includes in-frame clones alone and lacks a portion of them. The sample has some 140,000 clones, just under 85% seen once. The sequenced material came from PBMCs or T cells enriched from blood (not recorded which). The receptors derive from a man in his fifties or sixties who had recovered from COVID-19.

The CDR3 region is CASSSDSTYGYTF. CDR3 bases: TGTGCCAGCAGCTCCGACAGTACCTATGGCTACACCTTC. The rearrangement joins TRBV6-5 to TRBJ1-2, with D perhaps TRBD1 (5 bases). V lost 6 bases and J lost 4, with 12 bases in between. The CDR3 sequence is 13 residues long. The germline CDR1 and CDR2 sequences are MNHEY and SVGAGI.

DNA for the CDR3: TGTGCCAGCAGCCCGACAGGGTACGAGCAGTACTTC. Encoded protein: CASSPTGYEQYF. The genes are TRBV14 and TRBJ2-7; TRBD1 agrees at 7 bases. Per germline, CDR1 SGHDN and CDR2 FVKESK. CDR3 length: 12 amino acids. The trim removed 4 bases at V and 4 bases at J, leaving 1 base unmatched.

This chain links TRBV18 with TRBJ2-7, with 7 bases aligning to TRBD2. Germline V CDR1 and CDR2: KGHSH, LQKENI. V gave up 0 bases and J gave up 5 bases; unmatched junction bases: 4. The CDR3 is made up of 14 amino acids. The CDR3 region is CASSPPRTRNEQYF. The CDR3 coding sequence is TGTGCCAGCTCACCACCCCGGACTAGGAACGAGCAGTACTTC.

V gene TRBV5-1 combines with J gene TRBJ1-1, with 7 bases fitting TRBD1. This CDR3 region has 13 residues. V dropped 8 bases and J dropped 0; count of bases not matched to a gene: 4. Germline V gives CDR1 SGHRS, CDR2 YFSETQ. CDR3 in amino acids: CASRQGVNTEAFF. The CDR3 coding sequence is TGCGCCAGTAGACAGGGTGTGAACACTGAAGCTTTCTTT.

The V gene is TRBV25-1, the J gene TRBJ1-5; maybe TRBD1 (5 bases). The CDR3 length is 15 residues. Per germline, CDR1 MGHDK and CDR2 SYGVNS. V lost 1 base and J lost 1, with 8 bases in between. The CDR3 loop reads CASSESRGSNQPQHF. The CDR3 DNA sequence: TGTGCCAGCAGTGAATCGCGGGGGAGCAATCAGCCCCAGCATTTT.

This chain connects TRBV7-2 to TRBJ1-2; the D is unclear. CDR3 length: 12 residues. Looked up from germline, CDR1 is SGHTA and CDR2 is FQGNSA. V lost 5 bases and J lost 4, with 8 bases in between. CDR3 in amino acids: CASSPWLYGYTF. The CDR3 DNA is TGTGCCAGCAGCCCCTGGCTCTATGGCTACACCTTC.

In this sample, this clone turned up a few times. The chain carries TRBV12-3 or TRBV12-4 and TRBJ1-6; TRBD1 aligns across 7 bases. Unmatched junction bases numbered 4, after V lost 6 bases and J lost 8 bases. This CDR3 has 13 residues. The CDR3 nucleotides read TGTGCCAGCAGCGACAGGGTCGATTCACCCCTCCACTTT. This sequence encodes CASSDRVDSPLHF.

The chain links TRBV4-3 to TRBJ2-5; D unclear. The CDR3 length is 13 residues. V was cut by 0 bases and J by 6 bases, with 8 bases left in between. The germline V gene has CDR1 LGHNA and CDR2 YSLEER. The CDR3 sequence: CASSQEPVKTQYF. In DNA form, the CDR3 reads TGCGCCAGCAGCCAAGAACCGGTGAAGACCCAGTACTTC.

This rearrangement joins TRBV7-2 to TRBJ2-7; D is undetermined. The CDR3 loop spans 14 amino acids. Trimming cost V 3 bases and J 0 bases, with 9 bases left between them. Germline V gene sequence: CDR1 SGHTA, CDR2 FQGNSA. The CDR3 sequence: CASSFRSDSYEQYF. CDR3 sequence (DNA): TGTGCCAGCAGCTTCAGGTCGGACTCCTACGAGCAGTACTTC. Full variable domain (remainder filled in from reference TRBV7-2 and TRBJ2-7): GAGVSQSPSNKVTEKGKDVELRCDPISGHTALYWYRQSLGQGLEFLIYFQGNSAPDKSGLPSDRFSAERTGGSVSTLTIQRTQQEDSAVYLCASSFRSDSYEQYFGPGTRLTVT.

The rearrangement uses TRBV7-3 and TRBJ1-2; maybe TRBD1 (5 bases). The CDR3 extends over 15 amino acids. Per the germline V gene, CDR1 is SGHTA and CDR2 is FQGTGA. The V gene lost 5 bases and the J gene lost 4 bases, with 17 bases spanning the gap. CDR3 bases: TGTGCCAGCAGCGCCACCCCCGACAGTCCCTATGGCTACACCTTC. Translation gives CASSATPDSPYGYTF.

V and J are TRBV7-9 and TRBJ1-3, with a weak D call TRBD1 (5 bases). The germline V and J ends were trimmed by 7 bases and 0 bases, with 16 bases remaining between them. CDR3 length equals 16 residues. In germline, CDR1 is SEHNR, CDR2 FQNEAQ (reference sequence). DNA for the CDR3: TGTGCCAGCACCCCCCCAAGGGGCGACTCTGGAAACACCATATATTTT. Encoded protein: CASTPPRGDSGNTIYF.

CDR3 loop: CASSSQTGRNTEAFF. In nucleotides, the CDR3 is TGTGCCAGCAGCTCACAGACAGGGAGGAACACTGAAGCTTTCTTT. This chain links TRBV7-2 with TRBJ1-1; 7 bases fit TRBD1. The CDR3 sequence is 15 residues long. From germline, CDR1 is SGHTA and CDR2 FQGNSA. Trimming cost V 4 bases and J 1 base; bases outside gene matches: 6.

This clone was counted once. The chain recombines TRBV11-2 with TRBJ1-1; D is possibly TRBD1 (5 bases). The germline V and J ends were trimmed by 5 bases and 2 bases, with 9 bases remaining between them. The CDR3 is made up of 13 amino acids. The germline CDR1 and CDR2 sequences are SGHAT and FQNNGV. CDR3 DNA: TGTGCCAGCAGCATGACAGTAAACACTGAAGCTTTCTTT. Translated: CASSMTVNTEAFF. The whole variable domain, remainder taken from reference TRBV11-2 and TRBJ1-1, is EAGVAQSPRYKIIEKRQSVAFWCNPISGHATLYWYQQILGQGPKLLIQFQNNGVVDDSQLPKDRFSAERLKGVDSTLKIQPAKLEDSAVYLCASSMTVNTEAFFGQGTRLTVV.

The gene calls are TRBV5-4 and TRBJ2-1; TRBD1 aligns across 7 bases. The length of the CDR3 is 13 residues. V dropped 7 bases and J dropped 4; count of bases not matched to a gene: 5. The germline CDR1 and CDR2 sequences are SGHNT and YYREEE (reference sequence). The CDR3 loop is CASRSRGYNEQFF. The CDR3 DNA is TGTGCCAGCCGCTCCAGGGGGTACAATGAGCAGTTCTTC.

The chain carries TRBV12-3 or TRBV12-4 and TRBJ1-4; unclear D gene. CDR3 length equals 12 residues. V was cut by 5 bases and J by 7 bases, with 8 bases left in between. The DNA for the CDR3 is TGTGCCAGCAGTCTGTCCGGTGAAAAACTGTTTTTT. Translated, it gives CASSLSGEKLFF.

The rearrangement links TRBV11-2 to TRBJ2-2; 12 positions agree with TRBD2. From germline, CDR1 is SGHAT and CDR2 FQNNGV. Trimming took 5 bases from V and 5 from J; bases not matched to a gene: 3. This CDR3 region has 15 residues. CDR3 DNA: TGTGCCAGCAGCCAACTAGCGGGGGGAACCGGGGAGCTGTTTTTT. This translates into CASSQLAGGTGELFF.

The chain is built from TRBV21-1 and TRBJ2-7; TRBD2, as called in the table, went unchecked against the DNA. TRBV21-1 is termed a pseudogene. CDR3 length: 13 amino acids. The CDR3 DNA follows: TGTGCCAGCAGAATTGGGGGGGGCTACGAGCAGTACTTC. Residues: CASRIGGGYEQYF.

This clone was detected many times. The chain is built from TRBV5-4 and TRBJ1-2, with 9 bases matching TRBD1. The CDR3 has 15 amino acids. The junction had 6 bases not matched to a gene; V was cut back by 4 bases and J by 2 bases. Germline CDR1 and CDR2: SGHNT and YYREEE (reference sequence). CDR3 nucleotides: TGTGCCAGCAGCCCCCGACAGGGGGTGAACTATGGCTACACCTTC. Protein: CASSPRQGVNYGYTF.

The chain uses TRBV3-1 (or the pseudogene TRBV3-2) and TRBJ1-2, with D unclear. This CDR3 is built from 12 residues. CDR1 and CDR2 from the germline V gene are LGHDT and YNNKEL (reference sequence). The V gene lost 1 base and the J gene lost 8 bases, with 8 bases spanning the gap. CDR3 amino acids: CASSQGGWGYTF. The DNA for the CDR3 is TGTGCCAGCAGCCAAGGAGGTTGGGGCTACACCTTC.

The chain carries TRBV5-1 and TRBJ1-2; D may be TRBD1 (6 bases). Germline V gives CDR1 SGHRS, CDR2 YFSETQ. Trimming stripped 4 bases from V and 4 bases from J, with 14 bases between. The CDR3 sequence is 14 residues long. The CDR3 loop reads CASSPTGNSYGYTF. DNA of the CDR3: TGCGCCAGCAGCCCGACAGGTAATAGCTATGGCTACACCTTC.